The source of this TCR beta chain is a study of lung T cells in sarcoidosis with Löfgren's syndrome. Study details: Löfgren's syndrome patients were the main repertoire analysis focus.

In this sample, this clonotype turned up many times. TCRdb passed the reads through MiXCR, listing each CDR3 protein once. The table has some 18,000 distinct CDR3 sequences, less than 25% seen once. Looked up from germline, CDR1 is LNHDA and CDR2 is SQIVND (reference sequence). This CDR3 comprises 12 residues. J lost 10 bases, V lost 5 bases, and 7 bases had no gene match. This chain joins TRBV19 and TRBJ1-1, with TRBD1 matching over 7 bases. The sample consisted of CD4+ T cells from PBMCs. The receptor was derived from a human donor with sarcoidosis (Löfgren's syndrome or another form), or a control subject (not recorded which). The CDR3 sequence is CASSSRTGTAFF. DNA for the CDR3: TGTGCCAGTAGTTCCCGGACAGGCACAGCTTTCTTT.